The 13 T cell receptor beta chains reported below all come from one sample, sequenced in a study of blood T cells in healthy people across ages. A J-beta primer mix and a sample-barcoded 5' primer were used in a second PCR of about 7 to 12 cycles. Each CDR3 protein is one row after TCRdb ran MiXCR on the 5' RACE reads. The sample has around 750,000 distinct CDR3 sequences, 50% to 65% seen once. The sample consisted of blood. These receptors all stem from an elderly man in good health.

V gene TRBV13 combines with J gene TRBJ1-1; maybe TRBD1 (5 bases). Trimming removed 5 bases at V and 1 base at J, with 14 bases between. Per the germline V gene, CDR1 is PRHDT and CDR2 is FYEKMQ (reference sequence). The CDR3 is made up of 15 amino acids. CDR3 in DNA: TGTGCCAGCAGCCTCGGGCCGGGGCGGAACACTGAAGCTTTCTTT. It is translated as CASSLGPGRNTEAFF.

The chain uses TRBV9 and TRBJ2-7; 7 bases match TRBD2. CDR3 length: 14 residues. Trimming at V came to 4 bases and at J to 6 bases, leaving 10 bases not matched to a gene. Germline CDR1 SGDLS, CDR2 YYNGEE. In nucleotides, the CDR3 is TGTGCCAGCAGCCCGCGGGGGACCCTAGGCGAGCAGTACTTC. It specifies CASSPRGTLGEQYF. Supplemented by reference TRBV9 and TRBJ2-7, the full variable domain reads DSGVTQTPKHLITATGQRVTLRCSPRSGDLSVYWYQQSLDQGLQFLIQYYNGEERAKGNILERFSAQQFPDLHSELNLSSLELGDSALYFCASSPRGTLGEQYFGPGTRLTVT.

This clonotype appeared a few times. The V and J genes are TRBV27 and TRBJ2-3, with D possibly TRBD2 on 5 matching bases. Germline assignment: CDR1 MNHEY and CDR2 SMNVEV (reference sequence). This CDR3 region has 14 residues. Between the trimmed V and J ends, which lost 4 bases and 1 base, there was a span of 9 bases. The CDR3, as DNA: TGTGCCAGCAGTTCTATCGGGGGCACAGATACGCAGTATTTT. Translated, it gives CASSSIGGTDTQYF.

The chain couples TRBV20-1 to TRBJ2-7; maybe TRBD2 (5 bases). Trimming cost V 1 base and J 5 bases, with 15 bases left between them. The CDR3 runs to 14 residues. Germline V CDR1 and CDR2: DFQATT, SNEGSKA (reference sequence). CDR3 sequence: CSARADGVSHEQYF. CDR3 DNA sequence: TGCAGTGCTAGAGCAGACGGGGTGTCCCACGAGCAGTACTTC.

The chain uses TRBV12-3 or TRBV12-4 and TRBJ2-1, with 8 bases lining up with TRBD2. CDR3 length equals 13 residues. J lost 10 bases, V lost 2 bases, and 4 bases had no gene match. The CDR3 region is CASSLLGLGEQFF. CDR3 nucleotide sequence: TGTGCCAGCAGTTTACTGGGACTAGGGGAGCAGTTCTTC.

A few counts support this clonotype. The CDR3 sequence: CASSLRAGSYNEQFF. The CDR3 region has the DNA TGTGCCAGCAGCTTACGTGCTGGCTCCTACAATGAGCAGTTCTTC. This chain joins TRBV7-2 and TRBJ2-1; D gene unclear. Trimming left V 2 bases short and J 0 bases short, with 8 bases between. Germline V gene data show CDR1 as SGHTA and CDR2 as FQGNSA. The length of the CDR3 is 15 residues.

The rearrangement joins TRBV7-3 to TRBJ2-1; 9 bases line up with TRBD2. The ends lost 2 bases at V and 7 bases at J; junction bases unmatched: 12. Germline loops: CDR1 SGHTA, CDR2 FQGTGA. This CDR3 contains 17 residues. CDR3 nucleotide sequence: TGTGCCAGCAGCTTAGGTGGCGGGAGGGCCGAGTGGAATGAGCAGTTCTTC. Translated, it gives CASSLGGGRAEWNEQFF.

The CDR3 region has the DNA TGTGCCAGCAGCTCGGGCAGGGAGAGCACAGATACGCAGTATTTT. It specifies CASSSGRESTDTQYF. The chain couples TRBV7-2 to TRBJ2-3; D may correspond to TRBD1 or TRBD2 (5 bases each). V shed 4 bases and J shed 0 bases, with 11 bases lying between them. The CDR3 runs to 15 residues. In germline, CDR1 is SGHTA, CDR2 FQGNSA.

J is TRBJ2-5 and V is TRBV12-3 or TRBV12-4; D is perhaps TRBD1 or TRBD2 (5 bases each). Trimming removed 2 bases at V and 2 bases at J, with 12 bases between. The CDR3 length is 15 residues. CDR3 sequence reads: CASSLTGTSQETQYF. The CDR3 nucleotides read TGTGCCAGCAGTTTAACCGGGACGAGTCAAGAGACCCAGTACTTC.

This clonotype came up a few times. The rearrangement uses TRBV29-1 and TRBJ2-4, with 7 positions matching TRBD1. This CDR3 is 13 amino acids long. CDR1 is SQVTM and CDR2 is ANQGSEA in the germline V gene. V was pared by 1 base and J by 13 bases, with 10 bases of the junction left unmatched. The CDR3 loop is CSVEVMAGGEQYF. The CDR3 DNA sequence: TGCAGCGTTGAAGTAATGGCAGGGGGAGAGCAGTACTTC. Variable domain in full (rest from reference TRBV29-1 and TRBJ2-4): SAVISQKPSRDICQRGTSLTIQCQVDSQVTMMFWYRQQPGQSLTLIATANQGSEATYESGFVIDKFPISRPNLTFSTLTVSNMSPEDSSIYLCSVEVMAGGEQYFGAGTRLSVL.

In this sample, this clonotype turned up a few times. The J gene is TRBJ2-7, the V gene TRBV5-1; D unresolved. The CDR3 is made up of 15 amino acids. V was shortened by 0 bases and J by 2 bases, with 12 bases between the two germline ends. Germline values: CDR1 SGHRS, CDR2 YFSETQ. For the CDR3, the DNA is TGCGCCAGCAGCTTGGCTAGGGCAGGAGCCTACGAGCAGTACTTC. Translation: CASSLARAGAYEQYF.

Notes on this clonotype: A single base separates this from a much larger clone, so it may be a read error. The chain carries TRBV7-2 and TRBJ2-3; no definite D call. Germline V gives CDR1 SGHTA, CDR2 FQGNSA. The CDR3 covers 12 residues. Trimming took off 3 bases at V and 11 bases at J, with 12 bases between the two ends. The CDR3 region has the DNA TGTGCCAGCAGCTTTGGCCGAAATATGCAGTATTTT. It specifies CASSFGRNMQYF.

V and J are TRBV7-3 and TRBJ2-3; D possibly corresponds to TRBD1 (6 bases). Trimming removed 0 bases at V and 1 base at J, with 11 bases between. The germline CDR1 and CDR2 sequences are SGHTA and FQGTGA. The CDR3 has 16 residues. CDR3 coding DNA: TGTGCCAGCAGCTTAACTACGAGGACAGGCACAGATACGCAGTATTTT. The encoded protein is CASSLTTRTGTDTQYF. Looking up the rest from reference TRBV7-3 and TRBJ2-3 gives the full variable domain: GAGVSQTPSNKVTEKGKYVELRCDPISGHTALYWYRQSLGQGPEFLIYFQGTGAADDSGLPNDRFFAVRPEGSVSTLKIQRTERGDSAVYLCASSLTTRTGTDTQYFGPGTRLTVL.